The following is a T cell receptor beta chain sequence with its context. The target antigen is unknown. The authors extracted RNA and reverse transcribed it into cDNA as the sequencing template. Profiled with immunoSEQ multiplex PCR; TCRdb holds only in-frame clones, not every one. The sample has over 95,000 clones, approximately 55% seen once. This sample stems from a study of CD8+ T cells in alopecia areata. Indicated treatment: oral pan-JAK inhibitor, 5-10 mg twice daily. Peripheral blood samples and lesional scalp punch biopsies were obtained from alopecia areata patients. V lost 4 bases, J lost 1 base, and 13 bases lay in between. CDR1 SQVTM and CDR2 ANQGSEA come from the germline V gene. The CDR3 length is 14 residues. Points from the study as a whole: Affected lesional scalp, above all in alopecia totalis/universalis, was more clonal than normal scalp.

Sequences were derived from CD4+ T cells sorted from blood, sampled at week 24, from a patient treated with tofacitinib. The chain couples TRBV29-1 to TRBJ1-1; a weak D match, TRBD1 (5 bases). The origin of this receptor is a human donor with alopecia areata. CDR3: CSVGVGGANTEAFF. DNA of the CDR3: TGCAGCGTTGGTGTCGGGGGAGCGAACACTGAAGCTTTCTTT. The full variable domain, in which reference TRBV29-1 and TRBJ1-1 provide the parts outside the CDR3, is SAVISQKPSRDICQRGTSLTIQCQVDSQVTMMFWYRQQPGQSLTLIATANQGSEATYESGFVIDKFPISRPNLTFSTLTVSNMSPEDSSIYLCSVGVGGANTEAFFGQGTRLTVV.